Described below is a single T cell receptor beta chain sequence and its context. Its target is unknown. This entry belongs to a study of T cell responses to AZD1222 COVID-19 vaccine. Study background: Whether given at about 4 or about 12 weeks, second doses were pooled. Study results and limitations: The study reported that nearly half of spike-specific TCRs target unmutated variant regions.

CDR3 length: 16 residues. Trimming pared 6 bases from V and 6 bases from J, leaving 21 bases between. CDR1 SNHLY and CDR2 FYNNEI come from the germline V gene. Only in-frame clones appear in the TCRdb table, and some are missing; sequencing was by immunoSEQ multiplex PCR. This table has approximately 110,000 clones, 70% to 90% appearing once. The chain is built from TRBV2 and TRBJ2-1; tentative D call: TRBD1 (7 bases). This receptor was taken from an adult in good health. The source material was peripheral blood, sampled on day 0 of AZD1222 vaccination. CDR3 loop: CASSRGPDRVGNEQFF. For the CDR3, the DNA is TGTGCCAGCAGCCGGGGGCCAGACAGGGTTGGCAATGAGCAGTTCTTC.